The subject of this entry is one TCR beta chain. Its antigen is unknown. Germline CDR1 MDHEN, CDR2 SYDVKM. Between the trimmed V and J ends, which lost 7 bases and 7 bases, there was a span of 19 bases. The CDR3 contains 14 residues. TCRdb keeps only in-frame clones here, not all; method: immunoSEQ multiplex PCR. Here the sample spans around 100,000 clones, approximately 84% being singletons. This specimen belongs to a study of graft-versus-host responses after intestinal transplantation. Here the sequenced sample was unstimulated CD4+ T cells sorted from spleen or lymph node cells, taken before transplant. The source of this sequence is a human donor who was the organ donor for an intestinal transplant. The genes are TRBV28 and TRBJ1-2, with a weak D call TRBD1 (6 bases). The CDR3 loop reads CASTYRGAEGGYTF. DNA for the CDR3: TGTGCCAGCACCTACCGGGGGGCTGAAGGTGGCTACACCTTC.